Reported below is one T cell receptor (beta chain). Its antigen is as yet unknown. From the 5' RACE reads, TCRdb called clonotypes with MiXCR, one entry per CDR3 protein. Of 300,000 to 350,000 distinct CDR3 sequences in the sample, roughly an eighth were seen once. This sample is drawn from a study of T-cell memory formation after mild COVID-19. Across the study: TCR clusters were mostly confined to one donor each. General study results and limits: Day 37-peaking second-wave clones had unconfirmed SARS-CoV-2 specificity.

This CDR3 contains 14 residues. V dropped 6 bases and J dropped 5; count of bases not matched to a gene: 5. Looked up from germline, CDR1 is SQVTM and CDR2 is ANQGSEA. Sequenced input: PBMCs or a T cell subset sorted from them (not recorded which). The V and J genes are TRBV29-1 and TRBJ1-5, with 12 positions matching TRBD1. This clonotype was sampled from a man aged 18 to 30 who had mild COVID-19 (a few samples of this study predate the infection). Cell type and time point are not known. The CDR3 spells CSVGQGARDQPQHF. CDR3 DNA sequence: TGCAGCGTGGGACAGGGGGCCCGAGATCAGCCCCAGCATTTT.